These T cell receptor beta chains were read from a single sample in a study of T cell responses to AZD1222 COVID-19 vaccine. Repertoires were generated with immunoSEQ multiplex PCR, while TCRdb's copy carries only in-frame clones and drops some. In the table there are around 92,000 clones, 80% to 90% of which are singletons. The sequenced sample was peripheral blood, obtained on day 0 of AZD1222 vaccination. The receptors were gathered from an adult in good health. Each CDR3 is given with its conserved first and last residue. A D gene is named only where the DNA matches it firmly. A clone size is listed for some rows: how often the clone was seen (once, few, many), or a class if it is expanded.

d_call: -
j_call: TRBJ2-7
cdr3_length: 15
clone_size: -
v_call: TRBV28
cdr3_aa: CASSPQGGGVDEQYF
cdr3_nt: TGTGCCAGCAGTCCACAGGGTGGCGGAGTGGACGAGCAGTACTTC

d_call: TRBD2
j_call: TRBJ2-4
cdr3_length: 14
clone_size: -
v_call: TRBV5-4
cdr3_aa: CASSLTSGSSIQYF
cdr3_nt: TGTGCCAGCAGTTTGACTAGCGGGAGTTCCATTCAGTACTTC

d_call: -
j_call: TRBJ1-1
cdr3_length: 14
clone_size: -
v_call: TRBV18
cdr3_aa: CASSRSGEGTEAFF
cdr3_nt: TGTGCCAGCTCACGGTCGGGGGAGGGCACTGAAGCTTTCTTT

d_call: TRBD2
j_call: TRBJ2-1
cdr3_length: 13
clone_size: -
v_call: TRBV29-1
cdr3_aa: CSVSVLAGNEQFF
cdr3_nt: TGCAGCGTTTCAGTACTAGCGGGCAATGAGCAGTTCTTC

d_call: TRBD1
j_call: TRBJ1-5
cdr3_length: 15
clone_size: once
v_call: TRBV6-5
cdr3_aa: CASSPGTDSNQPQHF
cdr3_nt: TGTGCCAGCAGTCCCGGGACAGATAGCAATCAGCCCCAGCATTTT

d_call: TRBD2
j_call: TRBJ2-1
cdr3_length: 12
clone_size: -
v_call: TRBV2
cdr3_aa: CASRENLAGVFF
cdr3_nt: TGTGCCAGCCGGGAAAATCTAGCGGGAGTGTTCTTC

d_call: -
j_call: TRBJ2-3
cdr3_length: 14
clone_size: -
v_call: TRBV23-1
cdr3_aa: CASSQRPTGDTQYF
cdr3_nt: TGCGCCAGCAGTCAACGCCCCACCGGAGATACGCAGTATTTT

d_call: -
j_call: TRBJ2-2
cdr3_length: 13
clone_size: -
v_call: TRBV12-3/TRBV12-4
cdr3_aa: CASSLEGTGELFF
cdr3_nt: TGTGCCAGCAGTTTAGAGGGTACCGGGGAGCTGTTTTTT

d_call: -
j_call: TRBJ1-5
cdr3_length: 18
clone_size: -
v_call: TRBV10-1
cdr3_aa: CASGNGVEWKSFGSAQHF
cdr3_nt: TGCGCCAGCGGTAATGGGGTTGAGTGGAAAAGTTTCGGTAGCGCTCAGCATTTT

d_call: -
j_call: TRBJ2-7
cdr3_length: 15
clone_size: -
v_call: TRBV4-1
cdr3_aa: CASSQDRGVWNEQYF
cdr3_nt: TGCGCCAGCAGCCAAGATAGAGGGGTCTGGAACGAGCAGTACTTC

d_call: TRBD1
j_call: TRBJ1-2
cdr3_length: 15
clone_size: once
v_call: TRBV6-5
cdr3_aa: CASSRDRGVLGGYTF
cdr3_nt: TGTGCCAGCAGTCGAGACAGGGGAGTTTTAGGTGGCTACACCTTC

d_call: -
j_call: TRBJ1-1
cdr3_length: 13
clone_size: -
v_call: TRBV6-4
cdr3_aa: CASSGCRDCEAFF
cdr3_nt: TGTGCCAGCAGTGGCTGCCGGGACTGCGAAGCTTTCTTT

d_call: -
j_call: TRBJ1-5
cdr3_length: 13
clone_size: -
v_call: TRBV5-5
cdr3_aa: CASSPKWDQPQHF
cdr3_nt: TGTGCCAGCAGCCCCAAATGGGATCAGCCCCAGCATTTT

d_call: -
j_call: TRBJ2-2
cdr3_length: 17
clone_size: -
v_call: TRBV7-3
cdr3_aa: CASSPLGVSTNTGELFF
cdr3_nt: TGTGCCAGCAGCCCTCTTGGAGTGAGCACGAACACCGGGGAGCTGTTTTTT

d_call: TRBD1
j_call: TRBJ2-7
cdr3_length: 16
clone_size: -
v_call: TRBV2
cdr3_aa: CASRSSLGTGTYEQYF
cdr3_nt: TGTGCCAGCAGATCTAGCCTCGGGACAGGAACCTACGAGCAGTACTTC

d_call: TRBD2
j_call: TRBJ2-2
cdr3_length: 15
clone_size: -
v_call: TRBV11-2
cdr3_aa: CASSPSGANTGELFF
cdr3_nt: TGTGCCAGCAGCCCTAGCGGAGCGAACACCGGGGAGCTGTTTTTT

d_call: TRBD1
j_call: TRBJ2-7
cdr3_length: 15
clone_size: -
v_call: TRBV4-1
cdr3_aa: CASNPGQGAPYEQYF
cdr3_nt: TGCGCCAGCAACCCCGGACAGGGAGCTCCCTACGAGCAGTACTTC

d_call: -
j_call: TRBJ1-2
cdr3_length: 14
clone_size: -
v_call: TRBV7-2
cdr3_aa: CASSLTGVNYGYTF
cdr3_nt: TGTGCCAGCAGTTTAACAGGAGTCAACTATGGCTACACCTTC

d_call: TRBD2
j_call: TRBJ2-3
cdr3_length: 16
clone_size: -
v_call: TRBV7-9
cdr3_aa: CASSLLAGGPQDTQYF
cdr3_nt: TGTGCCAGCAGCTTACTAGCGGGAGGGCCTCAAGATACGCAGTATTTT

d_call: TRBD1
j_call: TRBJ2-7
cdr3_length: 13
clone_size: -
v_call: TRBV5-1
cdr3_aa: CASSGGQGYEQYF
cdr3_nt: TGCGCCAGCAGCGGGGGACAGGGGTACGAGCAGTACTTC

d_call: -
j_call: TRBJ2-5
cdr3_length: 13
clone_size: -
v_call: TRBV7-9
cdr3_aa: CASSLAFQETQYF
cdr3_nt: TGTGCCAGCAGCTTAGCGTTTCAAGAGACCCAGTACTTC

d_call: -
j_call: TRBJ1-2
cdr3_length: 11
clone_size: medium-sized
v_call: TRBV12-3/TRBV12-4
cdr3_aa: CASSFGQGYTF
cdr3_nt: TGTGCCAGCAGTTTCGGACAGGGCTACACCTTC

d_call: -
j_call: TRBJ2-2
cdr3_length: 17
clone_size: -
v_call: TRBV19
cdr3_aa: CASSRTFQIMNTGELFF
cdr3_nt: TGTGCCAGTAGTAGGACATTCCAGATTATGAACACCGGGGAGCTGTTTTTT

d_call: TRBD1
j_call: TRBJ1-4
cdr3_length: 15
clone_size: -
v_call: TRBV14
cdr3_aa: CASSSYRGNNEKLFF
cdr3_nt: TGTGCCAGCAGCTCCTACAGGGGGAATAATGAAAAACTGTTTTTT

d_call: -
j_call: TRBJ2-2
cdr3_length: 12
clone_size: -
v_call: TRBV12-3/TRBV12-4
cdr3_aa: CASSPPVRELFF
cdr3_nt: TGTGCCAGCAGCCCCCCGGTCCGGGAGCTGTTTTTT

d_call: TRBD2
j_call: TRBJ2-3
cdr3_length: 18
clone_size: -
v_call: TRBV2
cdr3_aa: CASSEALLAGGGTDTQYF
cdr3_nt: TGTGCCAGCAGTGAAGCGCTGCTAGCGGGGGGTGGTACAGATACGCAGTATTTT

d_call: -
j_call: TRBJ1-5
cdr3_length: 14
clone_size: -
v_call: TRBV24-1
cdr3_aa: CATQGGPINQPQHF
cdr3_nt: TGTGCCACCCAAGGGGGACCGATCAATCAGCCCCAGCATTTT

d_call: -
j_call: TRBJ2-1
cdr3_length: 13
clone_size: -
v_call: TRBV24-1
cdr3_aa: CATSDLGRNEQFF
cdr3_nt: TGTGCCACCAGTGATTTGGGGAGAAATGAGCAGTTCTTC